The clone carrying this TCR beta chain was observed many times. Its antigen is not known. This sample was included in a study of T cells in Graves' hyperthyroidism and ophthalmopathy. Amplified TCR beta CDR3 regions derived from RNA transcripts. The HTBI primer set was used in a first-round RT-PCR of the TCR CDR3. MiXCR, run by TCRdb on the multiplex PCR reads, gives a single entry per CDR3 protein. The repertoire holds about 480,000 distinct CDR3 sequences, with over 13% as singletons. V lost 6 bases, J lost 2 bases, and 8 bases lay in between. The V gene's germline CDR1 is MDHEN and CDR2 SYDVKM. This CDR3 region has 14 residues. Findings and limits, study-wide: The majority of expanded thyroid clonotypes above 0.001 also appeared in blood.

The rearrangement joins TRBV28 to TRBJ2-6; D gene unclear. This receptor was taken from a woman between 18 and 29 years old with Graves' hyperthyroidism. Sequencing was performed on blood. The CDR3 loop reads CASRVGPGANVLTF. The CDR3 DNA sequence: TGTGCCAGCAGAGTTGGGCCTGGGGCCAACGTCCTGACTTTC.